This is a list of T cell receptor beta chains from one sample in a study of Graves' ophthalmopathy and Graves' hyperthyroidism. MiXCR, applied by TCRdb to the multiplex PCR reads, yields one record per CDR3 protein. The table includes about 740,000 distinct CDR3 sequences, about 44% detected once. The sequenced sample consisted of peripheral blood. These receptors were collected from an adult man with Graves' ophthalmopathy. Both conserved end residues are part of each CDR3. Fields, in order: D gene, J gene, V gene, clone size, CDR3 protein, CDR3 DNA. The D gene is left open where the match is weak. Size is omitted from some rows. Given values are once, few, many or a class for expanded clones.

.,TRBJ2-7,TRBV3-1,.,CASSVEGGPYEQYF,TGTGCCAGCAGCGTAGAGGGGGGGCCCTACGAGCAGTACTTC
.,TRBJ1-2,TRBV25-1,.,CASSARRLQIRYGYTF,TGTGCCAGCAGTGCTAGGCGACTACAGATACGGTATGGCTACACCTTC
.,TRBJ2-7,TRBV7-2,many,CASSFFRDTGGVYF,TGTGCCAGCAGCTTTTTCCGGGACACCGGTGGGGTGTACTTC
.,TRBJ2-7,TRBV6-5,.,CASSYSQGRISYEQYF,TGTGCCAGCAGTTACAGTCAGGGGAGGATCTCCTACGAGCAGTACTTC
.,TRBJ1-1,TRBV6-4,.,CASSLAIKTEAFF,TGTGCCAGCAGTTTAGCAATTAAGACTGAAGCTTTCTTT
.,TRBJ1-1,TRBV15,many,CATSREKSGLEAFF,TGTGCCACCAGCAGAGAAAAGTCGGGCCTTGAAGCTTTCTTT
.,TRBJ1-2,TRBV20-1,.,CSARDLVGLYGYTF,TGCAGTGCTAGAGATCTCGTGGGACTCTATGGCTACACCTTC
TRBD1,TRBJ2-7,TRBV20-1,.,CSAGRDRTYEQYF,TGCAGTGCTGGAAGGGACAGAACCTACGAGCAGTACTTC
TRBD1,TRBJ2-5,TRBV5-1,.,CASSLVTGTGVETQYF,TGCGCCAGCAGCTTGGTGACCGGGACAGGGGTAGAGACCCAGTACTTC
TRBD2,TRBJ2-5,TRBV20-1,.,CSASRAGGETQYF,TGCAGTGCTAGCCGGGCGGGAGGAGAGACCCAGTACTTC
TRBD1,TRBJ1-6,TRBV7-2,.,CASSKDRSNSPLHF,TGTGCCAGCAGCAAGGACAGGAGTAATTCACCCCTCCACTTT
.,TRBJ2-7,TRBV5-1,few,CASSLGGSGDYEQYF,TGCGCCAGCAGCTTGGGTGGTAGCGGAGACTACGAGCAGTACTTC
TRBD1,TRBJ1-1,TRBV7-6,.,CASSSGQGAYHTEAFF,TGTGCCAGCAGCTCAGGACAGGGGGCTTACCACACTGAAGCTTTCTTT
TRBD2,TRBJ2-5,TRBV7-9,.,CASSSVGGARETQYF,TGTGCCAGCAGCTCGGTCGGGGGGGCCAGGGAGACCCAGTACTTC
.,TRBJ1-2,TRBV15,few,CATSRNFGTDYGYTF,TGTGCCACCAGCAGAAACTTCGGGACGGACTATGGCTACACCTTC
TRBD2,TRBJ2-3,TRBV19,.,CASSMSLAGTKDTQYF,TGTGCCAGTAGTATGAGCCTAGCGGGCACCAAGGATACGCAGTATTTT
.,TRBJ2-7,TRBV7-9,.,CAGSPKGNYEQYF,TGTGCCGGCAGCCCGAAAGGGAATTACGAGCAGTACTTC
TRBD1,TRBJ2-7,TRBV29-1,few,CSVRVGTGTRYEQYF,TGCAGCGTTCGAGTTGGGACAGGGACTCGCTACGAGCAGTACTTC
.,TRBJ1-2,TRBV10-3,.,CAISVLGSGYTF,TGTGCCATCAGTGTATTGGGGTCTGGCTACACCTTC
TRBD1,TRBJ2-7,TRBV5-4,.,CASSLGGTGATYEQYF,TGTGCCAGCAGCTTGGGAGGGACAGGGGCTACCTACGAGCAGTACTTC
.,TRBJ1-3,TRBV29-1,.,CSASSNIIYF,TGCAGCGCATCCTCGAACATCATATATTTT
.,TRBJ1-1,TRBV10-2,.,CASSYPGRDTEAFF,TGCGCCAGCAGTTACCCAGGGCGGGACACTGAAGCTTTCTTT
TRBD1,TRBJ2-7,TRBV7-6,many,CASSRTGIGEQYF,TGTGCCAGCAGCAGGACAGGGATTGGCGAGCAGTACTTC
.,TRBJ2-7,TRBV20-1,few,CSARSGAREQYF,TGCAGTGCTAGATCGGGTGCGCGGGAGCAGTACTTC
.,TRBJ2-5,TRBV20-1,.,CSVSPRTYQETQYF,TGCAGTGTTAGCCCCCGGACTTATCAAGAGACCCAGTACTTC
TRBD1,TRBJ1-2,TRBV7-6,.,CASSLATGTGYTF,TGTGCCAGCAGCTTAGCGACAGGGACAGGCTACACCTTC
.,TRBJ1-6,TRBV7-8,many,CASSSERTSPLHF,TGTGCCAGCAGCTCCGAGAGGACTTCACCCCTCCACTTT